Each of the 2 T cell receptor beta chains below was sequenced from the same sample in a study of PD-L1 blockade in urothelial cancer (dated by TCRdb to about 2017). The library was produced with the immunoSEQ multiplex PCR assay. Here the immuneACCESS table is served through TCRdb, limited to in-frame sequences with V and J called. Missing clones are a known gap in these copies; in checked studies unresolved V genes cover under half, and the rest lacks a known reason. This sample gives roughly 21,000 clones in total; 85% to 90% of them show up just once. Together, the top ten hold about 16% of the sample. Specimen: PBMCs, collected around atezolizumab (anti-PD-L1) treatment. The receptors here all came from an older woman with urothelial cancer.

Only a few counts were recorded for this clone. The chain links TRBV4-3 to TRBJ1-1; tentatively, D is TRBD1 (6 bases). Germline CDR1 and CDR2: LGHNA and YSLEER. This CDR3 comprises 15 residues. Trimming took off 3 bases at V and 3 bases at J, with 14 bases between the two ends. This CDR3 reads CASSQEQGGDTEAFF. For the CDR3, the DNA is TGCGCCAGCAGCCAGGAACAGGGAGGGGACACTGAAGCTTTCTTT.

The gene calls are TRBV27 and TRBJ2-7; 7 bases align to TRBD1. This CDR3 spans 13 amino acids. In germline, CDR1 is MNHEY, CDR2 SMNVEV (reference sequence). V dropped 4 bases and J dropped 3; count of bases not matched to a gene: 3. CDR3 DNA sequence: TGTGCCAGCAGTTCAGGGGGTAACTACGAGCAGTACTTC. Residues: CASSSGGNYEQYF.